The TCR beta chain described here comes from a study of T cells in Graves' hyperthyroidism and ophthalmopathy. On the study more broadly: The authors collected peripheral blood at initial diagnosis, before any treatment.

This CDR3 region has 18 residues. J lost 4 bases, V lost 0 bases, and 7 bases had no gene match. CDR1 SEHNR and CDR2 FQNEAQ come from the germline V gene (reference sequence). There were TCR beta CDR3 regions amplified from RNA transcripts. First-round RT-PCR targeting the TCR CDR3 was performed with the HTBI primer set. TCRdb re-analysed the multiplex PCR reads in MiXCR, keeping a single row per CDR3 protein. The sample shows about 640,000 distinct CDR3 sequences, about 14% of them seen only once. This clonotype was counted at least ten times. The chain joins TRBV7-9 to TRBJ2-6; TRBD1 matches at 9 bases. The clonotype was recovered from a woman aged 50 to 60 with Graves' ophthalmopathy. The sequenced sample consisted of blood. As DNA, the CDR3 is TGTGCCAGCAGCTTAGCGCTAGGACAGGGGTCCGGGGCCAACGTCCTGACTTTC. Residues: CASSLALGQGSGANVLTF.